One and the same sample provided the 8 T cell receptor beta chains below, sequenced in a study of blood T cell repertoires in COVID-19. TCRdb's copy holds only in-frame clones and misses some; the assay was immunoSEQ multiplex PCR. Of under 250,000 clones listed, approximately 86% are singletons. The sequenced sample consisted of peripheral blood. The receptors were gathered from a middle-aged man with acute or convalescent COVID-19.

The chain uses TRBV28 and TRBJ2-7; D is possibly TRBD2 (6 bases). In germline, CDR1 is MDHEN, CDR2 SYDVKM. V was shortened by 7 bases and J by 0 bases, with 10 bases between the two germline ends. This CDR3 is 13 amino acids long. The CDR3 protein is CASMGGVSYEQYF. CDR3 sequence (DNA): TGTGCCAGCATGGGCGGGGTCTCCTACGAGCAGTACTTC.

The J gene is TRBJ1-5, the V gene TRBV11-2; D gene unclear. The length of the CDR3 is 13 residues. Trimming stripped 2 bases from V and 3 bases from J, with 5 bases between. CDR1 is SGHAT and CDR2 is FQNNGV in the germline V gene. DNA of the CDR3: TGTGCCAGCAGCTTAACAGACAATCAGCCCCAGCATTTT. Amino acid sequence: CASSLTDNQPQHF. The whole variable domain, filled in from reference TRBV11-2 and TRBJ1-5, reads EAGVAQSPRYKIIEKRQSVAFWCNPISGHATLYWYQQILGQGPKLLIQFQNNGVVDDSQLPKDRFSAERLKGVDSTLKIQPAKLEDSAVYLCASSLTDNQPQHFGDGTRLSIL.

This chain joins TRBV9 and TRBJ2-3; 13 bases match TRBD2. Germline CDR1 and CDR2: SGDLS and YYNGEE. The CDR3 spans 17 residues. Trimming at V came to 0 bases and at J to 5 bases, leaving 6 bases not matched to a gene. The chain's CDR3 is CASSVGTSGSLKDTQYF. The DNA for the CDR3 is TGTGCCAGCAGCGTAGGGACTAGCGGGAGTTTGAAAGATACGCAGTATTTT.

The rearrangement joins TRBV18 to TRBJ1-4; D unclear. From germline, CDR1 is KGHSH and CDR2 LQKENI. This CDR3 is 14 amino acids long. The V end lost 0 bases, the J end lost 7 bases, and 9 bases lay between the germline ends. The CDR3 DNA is TGTGCCAGCTCACCACCGGGGAGAGGTGAAAAACTGTTTTTT. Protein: CASSPPGRGEKLFF.

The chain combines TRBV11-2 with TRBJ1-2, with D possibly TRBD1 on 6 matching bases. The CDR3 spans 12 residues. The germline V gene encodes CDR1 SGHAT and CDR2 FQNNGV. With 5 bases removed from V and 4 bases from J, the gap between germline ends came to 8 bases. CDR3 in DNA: TGTGCCAGCAGCCCGACAGGCTATGGCTACACCTTC. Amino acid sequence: CASSPTGYGYTF.

The CDR3 DNA reads TGTGCCAGTAGCCAAAATCCGGACAGCTACGAGCAGTACTTC. It codes for CASSQNPDSYEQYF. The J gene is TRBJ2-7, the V gene TRBV19, with a weak D call TRBD1 (6 bases). The CDR3 contains 14 residues. The V end lost 6 bases, the J end lost 3 bases, and 15 bases lay between the germline ends. From germline, CDR1 is LNHDA and CDR2 SQIVND (reference sequence).

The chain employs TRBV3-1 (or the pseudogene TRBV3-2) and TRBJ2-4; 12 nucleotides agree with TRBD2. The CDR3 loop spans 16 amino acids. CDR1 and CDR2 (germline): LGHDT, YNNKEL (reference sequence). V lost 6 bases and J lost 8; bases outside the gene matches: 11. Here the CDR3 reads CASRRSSSGGADIQYF. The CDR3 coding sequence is TGTGCCAGCAGACGATCCTCTAGCGGGGGGGCAGACATTCAGTACTTC.

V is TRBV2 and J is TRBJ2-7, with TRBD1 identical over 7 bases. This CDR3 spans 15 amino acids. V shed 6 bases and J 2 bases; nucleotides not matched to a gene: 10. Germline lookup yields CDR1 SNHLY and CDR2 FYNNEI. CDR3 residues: CASSPTGNLAYEQYF. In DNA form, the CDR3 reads TGTGCCAGCAGCCCGACAGGGAACCTGGCCTACGAGCAGTACTTC.